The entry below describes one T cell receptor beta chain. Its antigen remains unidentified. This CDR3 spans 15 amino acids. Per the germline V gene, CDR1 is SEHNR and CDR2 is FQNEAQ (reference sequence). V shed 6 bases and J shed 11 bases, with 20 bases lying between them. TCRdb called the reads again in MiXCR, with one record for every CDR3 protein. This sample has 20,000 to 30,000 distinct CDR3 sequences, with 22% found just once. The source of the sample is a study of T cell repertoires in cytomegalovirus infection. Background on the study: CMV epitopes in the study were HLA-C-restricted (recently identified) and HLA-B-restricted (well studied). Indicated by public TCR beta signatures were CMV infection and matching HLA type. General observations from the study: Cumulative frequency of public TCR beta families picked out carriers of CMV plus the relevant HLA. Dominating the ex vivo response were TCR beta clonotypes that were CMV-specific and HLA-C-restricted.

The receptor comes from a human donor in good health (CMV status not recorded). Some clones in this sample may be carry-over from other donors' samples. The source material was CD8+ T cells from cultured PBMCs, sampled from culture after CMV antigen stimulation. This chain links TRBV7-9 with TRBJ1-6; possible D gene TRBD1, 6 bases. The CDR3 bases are TGTGCCAGCAGTCCTGGGGGCCGTGGCCGTCCACCCCTCCACTTT. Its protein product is CASSPGGRGRPPLHF.